These 10 T cell receptor beta chains were all obtained from the same sample, sequenced in a study of T cell responses to AZD1222 COVID-19 vaccine. Clones were sequenced by immunoSEQ multiplex PCR, and TCRdb holds only the in-frame ones, with some missing. The table has around 190,000 clones, approximately 86% seen once. The specimen comprised peripheral blood, sampled 28 days after the second AZD1222 dose. Receptors were obtained from an adult who received the AZD1222 COVID-19 vaccine.

V gene TRBV15 combines with J gene TRBJ1-1; TRBD1 matches 8 bases. Germline-derived CDR1 and CDR2 are LNHNV and YYDKDF (reference sequence). CDR3 length: 14 amino acids. J lost 5 bases, V lost 5 bases, and 7 bases had no gene match. The CDR3 region is CATSGYRGWTEAFF. In DNA form, the CDR3 reads TGTGCCACCAGCGGTTACAGGGGGTGGACTGAAGCTTTCTTT. The full variable domain, with the rest looked up from reference TRBV15 and TRBJ1-1, is DAMVIQNPRYQVTQFGKPVTLSCSQTLNHNVMYWYQQKSSQAPKLLFHYYDKDFNNEADTPDNFQSRRPNTSFCFLDIRSPGLGDTAMYLCATSGYRGWTEAFFGQGTRLTVV.

The chain uses TRBV5-6 and TRBJ1-1; 7 bases fit TRBD1. This CDR3 has 14 amino acids. The V gene end was trimmed by 6 bases and the J gene end by 6 bases; junction bases not matched to a gene: 11. Germline V gene sequence: CDR1 SGHDT, CDR2 YYEEEE. The CDR3 sequence: CASTTQGRLPEAFF. The CDR3 bases are TGTGCCAGCACCACACAGGGGAGACTGCCTGAAGCTTTCTTT. Variable domain in full (rest from reference TRBV5-6 and TRBJ1-1): DAGVTQSPTHLIKTRGQQVTLRCSPKSGHDTVSWYQQALGQGPQFIFQYYEEEERQRGNFPDRFSGHQFPNYSSELNVNALLLGDSALYLCASTTQGRLPEAFFGQGTRLTVV.

The chain recombines TRBV6-2 or TRBV6-3 with TRBJ2-2; TRBD1 matches at 9 bases. The CDR3 totals 16 residues. The V segment lost 0 bases and the J segment 2 bases; nucleotides outside the gene matches: 1. Per the germline V gene, CDR1 is MNHEY and CDR2 is SVGEGT. The CDR3 sequence: CASSYSGQGNTGELFF. CDR3 DNA: TGTGCCAGCAGTTACTCGGGACAGGGAAACACCGGGGAGCTGTTTTTT.

This chain uses TRBV7-2 with TRBJ2-1; D gene ambiguous. The CDR3 covers 13 residues. Deletions cut 6 bases from V and 0 bases from J, with 6 bases between. Germline-derived CDR1 and CDR2 are SGHTA and FQGNSA. In nucleotides, the CDR3 is TGTGCCAGCAGTTATAACTCCTACAATGAGCAGTTCTTC. This translates into CASSYNSYNEQFF.

The chain links TRBV19 to TRBJ1-2, with 9 bases that match TRBD1. The V and J ends lost 2 bases and 8 bases, in that order; junction bases with no gene match: 15. Germline values: CDR1 LNHDA, CDR2 SQIVND (reference sequence). The CDR3 is made up of 17 amino acids. The CDR3 coding sequence is TGTGCCAGTAGTATATCCCCCGCCGCGGGACAGGGTGGCGGCTACACCTTC. As protein: CASSISPAAGQGGGYTF.

This clone was detected only a few times. V gene TRBV14 combines with J gene TRBJ1-5; 9 bases align to TRBD1. The junction had 12 bases not matched to a gene; V was cut back by 0 bases and J by 6 bases. Germline loops: CDR1 SGHDN, CDR2 FVKESK. The CDR3 is 18 amino acids. CDR3 in DNA: TGTGCCAGCAGCCAAGATTCCAACAGGGGGCGGCCACGTCAGCCCCAGCATTTT. It translates to CASSQDSNRGRPRQPQHF.

The chain carries TRBV25-1 and TRBJ2-3; no reliable D call. CDR3 size: 12 residues. Germline CDR1 and CDR2: MGHDK and SYGVNS. The V end lost 5 bases, the J end lost 4 bases, and 7 bases lay between the germline ends. CDR3 nucleotides: TGTGCCAGCAGTTACGATTCAGATACGCAGTATTTT. Its translation is CASSYDSDTQYF.

This chain uses TRBV5-1 with TRBJ1-6; D is possibly TRBD1 (5 bases). The CDR3 consists of 15 residues. The V and J ends lost 4 bases and 6 bases respectively, with 14 bases between them. CDR1 SGHRS and CDR2 YFSETQ come from the germline V gene. Written as DNA, the CDR3 is TGCGCCAGCAGCCCGACGGGGCTTGGTAATTCACCCCTCCACTTT. Translated: CASSPTGLGNSPLHF. The full variable domain, in which reference TRBV5-1 and TRBJ1-6 provide the parts outside the CDR3, is KAGVTQTPRYLIKTRGQQVTLSCSPISGHRSVSWYQQTPGQGLQFLFEYFSETQRNKGNFPGRFSGRQFSNSRSEMNVSTLELGDSALYLCASSPTGLGNSPLHFGNGTRLTVT.

This clone was recorded a few times. The chain recombines TRBV3-1 (or the pseudogene TRBV3-2) with TRBJ2-7; D might be TRBD1 or TRBD2, each matching 6 bases. The germline CDR1 and CDR2 sequences are LGHDT and YNNKEL (reference sequence). The V end was cut by 2 bases, the J end by 2 bases, with 10 bases between. The CDR3 is made up of 14 amino acids. The DNA of the CDR3 is TGTGCCAGCAGCCAACGGAGGGGGGCCTACGAGCAGTACTTC. Its translation is CASSQRRGAYEQYF.

The chain links TRBV5-8 to TRBJ1-2; D remains ambiguous. Trimming took off 0 bases at V and 2 bases at J, with 17 bases between the two ends. The CDR3 length is 17 residues. The V gene's germline CDR1 is SGHTS and CDR2 YDEGEE. CDR3 protein: CASSLVGITQPNYGYTF. CDR3 bases: TGTGCCAGCAGCTTGGTGGGCATAACCCAACCAAACTATGGCTACACCTTC.